This note documents a single TCR beta chain sequence. The source of the sample is a study of blood T cell repertoires in COVID-19. At the level of the study: Samples of COVID-19 (acute and convalescent) were obtained from the United States, Italy and Spain. PBMCs, B-cell-depleted T cells, or T cells provided the cDNA or gDNA that made up the material.

The authors' processing: Counts of nucleated cells, estimated from reference gene primer amplification, were obtained. Sequenced by immunoSEQ multiplex PCR; TCRdb stores in-frame clones only, minus some. D and trimming were read from the DNA, whereas the V and J calls and clone size are those reported in that table. The data show some 67,000 clones, about 90% seen once. Between the trimmed V and J ends, which lost 6 bases and 1 base, there was a span of 16 bases. This CDR3 contains 17 residues. Germline V CDR1 and CDR2: LNHDA, SQIVND (reference sequence). The TCR was taken from a man aged 45 to 65 with active COVID-19. Sequences were obtained from peripheral blood. The rearrangement links TRBV19 to TRBJ2-6; tentatively, D is TRBD1 (6 bases). CDR3 nucleotides: TGTGCCAGTAGGGCCGGGACATCCATTTCTGGGGCCAACGTCCTGACTTTC. Translated: CASRAGTSISGANVLTF.